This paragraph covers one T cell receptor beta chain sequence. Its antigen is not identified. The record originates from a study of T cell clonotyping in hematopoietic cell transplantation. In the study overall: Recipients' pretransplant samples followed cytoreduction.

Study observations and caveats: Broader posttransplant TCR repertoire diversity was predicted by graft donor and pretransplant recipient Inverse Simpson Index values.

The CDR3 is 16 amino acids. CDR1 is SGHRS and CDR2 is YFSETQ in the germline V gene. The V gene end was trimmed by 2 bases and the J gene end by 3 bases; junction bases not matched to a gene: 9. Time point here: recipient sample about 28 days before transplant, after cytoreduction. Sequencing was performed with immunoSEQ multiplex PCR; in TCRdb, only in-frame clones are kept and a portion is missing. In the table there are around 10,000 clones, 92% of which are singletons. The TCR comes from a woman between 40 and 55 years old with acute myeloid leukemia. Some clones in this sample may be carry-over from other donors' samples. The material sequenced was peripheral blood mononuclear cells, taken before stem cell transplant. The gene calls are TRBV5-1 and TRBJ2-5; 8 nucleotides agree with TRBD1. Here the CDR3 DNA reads TGCGCCAGCAGCTTAAGCCTCGACAGGGGTGAAGAGACCCAGTACTTC. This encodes CASSLSLDRGEETQYF.